The T cell receptor beta chain described here comes from a study of OX40 agonist ivuxolimab in advanced cancers. This CDR3 contains 16 residues. Losses at the gene ends were 3 bases for V and 3 bases for J; bases not matched to a gene: 7. Germline V gene lookup returns CDR1 SNHLY and CDR2 FYNNEI. Generated by immunoSEQ multiplex PCR, the TCRdb table keeps only in-frame clones and is missing some. The sample has around 26,000 clones, around 81% seen once. Sample: CD4+ or CD8+ T cells sorted from blood, taken in a trial of the OX40 agonist ivuxolimab. The receptor comes from an adult with an advanced solid tumor such as melanoma, head and neck, liver or kidney cancer. This chain links TRBV2 with TRBJ2-1; 8 bases match TRBD1. The CDR3 region is CASSETGTGRYNEQFF. Written as DNA, the CDR3 is TGTGCCAGCAGTGAGACCGGGACAGGACGCTACAATGAGCAGTTCTTC.